This T cell receptor beta chain was identified in a study of OX40 agonist ivuxolimab in advanced cancers. Study overall: Patients enrolled in dose escalation were diagnosed with hepatocellular carcinoma, melanoma, renal cell or head and neck cancer. Eligibility admitted prior anti-PD-1, anti-PD-L1 or anti-CTLA-4 therapy; roughly 40% had some. The study, taken as a whole, reports: At 0.1 to 3.0 mg/kg and by week 6, CD4+ and CD8+ T cells in the blood had expanded clonally. The expanded peripheral T cells' antigen specificity was not determined.

By share of the sample, this clone is medium-sized. Its antigen is not identified. The sample carries other DNA sequences with the same CDR3. Profiled with immunoSEQ multiplex PCR; TCRdb holds only in-frame clones, not every one. The data hold under 13,000 clones, with 77% observed a single time. V lost 0 bases, J lost 3 bases, and 5 bases lay in between. The V gene's germline CDR1 is LNHNV and CDR2 YYDKDF (reference sequence). The length of the CDR3 is 14 residues. The source is an adult with an advanced solid tumor such as melanoma, head and neck, liver or kidney cancer. The sample here was CD4+ or CD8+ T cells sorted from blood, taken in a trial of the OX40 agonist ivuxolimab. V gene TRBV15 combines with J gene TRBJ2-2, with unresolved D. The CDR3 coding sequence is TGTGCCACCAGCAGAGATGGCGACACCGGGGAGCTGTTTTTT. It codes for CATSRDGDTGELFF.